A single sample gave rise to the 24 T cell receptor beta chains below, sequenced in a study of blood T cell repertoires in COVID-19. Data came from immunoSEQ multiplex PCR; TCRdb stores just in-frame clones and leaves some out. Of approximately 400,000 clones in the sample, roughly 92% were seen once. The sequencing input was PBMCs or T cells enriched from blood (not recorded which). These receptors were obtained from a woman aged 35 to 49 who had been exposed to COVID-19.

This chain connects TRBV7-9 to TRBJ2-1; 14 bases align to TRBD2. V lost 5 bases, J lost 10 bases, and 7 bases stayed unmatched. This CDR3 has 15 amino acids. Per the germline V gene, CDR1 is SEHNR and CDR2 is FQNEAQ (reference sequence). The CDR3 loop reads CASSPTSGGAQEQFF. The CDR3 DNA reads TGTGCCAGCAGCCCGACTAGCGGGGGGGCACAGGAGCAGTTCTTC.

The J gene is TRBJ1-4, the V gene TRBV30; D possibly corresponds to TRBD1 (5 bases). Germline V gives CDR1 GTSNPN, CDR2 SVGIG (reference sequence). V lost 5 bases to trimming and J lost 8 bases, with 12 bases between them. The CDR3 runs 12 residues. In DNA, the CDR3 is TGTGCCTGGGACAGTGGTCGGGAAAAACTGTTTTTT. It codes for CAWDSGREKLFF. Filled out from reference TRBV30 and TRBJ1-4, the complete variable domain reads SQTIHQWPATLVQPVGSPLSLECTVEGTSNPNLYWYRQAAGRGLQLLFYSVGIGQISSEVPQNLSASRPQDRQFILSSKKLLLSDSGFYLCAWDSGREKLFFGSGTQLSVL.

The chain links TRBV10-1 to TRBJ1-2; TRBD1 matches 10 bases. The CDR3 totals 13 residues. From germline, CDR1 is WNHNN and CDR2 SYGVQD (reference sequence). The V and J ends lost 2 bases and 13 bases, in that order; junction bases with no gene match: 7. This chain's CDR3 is CASSETGTGAGTF. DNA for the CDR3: TGCGCCAGCAGTGAGACCGGGACAGGGGCCGGCACCTTC.

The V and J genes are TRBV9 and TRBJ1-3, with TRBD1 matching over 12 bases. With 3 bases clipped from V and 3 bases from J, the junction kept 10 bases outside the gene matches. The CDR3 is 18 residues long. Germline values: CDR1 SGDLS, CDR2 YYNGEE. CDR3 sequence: CASSASRDRGLNGNTIYF. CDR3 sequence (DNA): TGTGCCAGCAGCGCGTCCCGGGACAGGGGGCTAAATGGAAACACCATATATTTT.

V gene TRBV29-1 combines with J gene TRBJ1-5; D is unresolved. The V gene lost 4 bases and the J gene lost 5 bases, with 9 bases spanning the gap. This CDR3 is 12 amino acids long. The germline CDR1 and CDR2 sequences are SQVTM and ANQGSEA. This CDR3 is CSVGGHDQPQHF. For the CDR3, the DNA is TGCAGCGTTGGTGGGCACGATCAGCCCCAGCATTTT.

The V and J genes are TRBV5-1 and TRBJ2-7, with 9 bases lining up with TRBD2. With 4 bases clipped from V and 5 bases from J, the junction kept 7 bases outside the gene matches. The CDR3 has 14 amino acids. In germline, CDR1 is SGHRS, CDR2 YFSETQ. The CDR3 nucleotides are TGCGCCAGCAGCGCCGGGACTAGCTTCCACGAGCAGTACTTC. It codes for CASSAGTSFHEQYF. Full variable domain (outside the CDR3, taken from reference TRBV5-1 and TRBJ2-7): KAGVTQTPRYLIKTRGQQVTLSCSPISGHRSVSWYQQTPGQGLQFLFEYFSETQRNKGNFPGRFSGRQFSNSRSEMNVSTLELGDSALYLCASSAGTSFHEQYFGPGTRLTVT.

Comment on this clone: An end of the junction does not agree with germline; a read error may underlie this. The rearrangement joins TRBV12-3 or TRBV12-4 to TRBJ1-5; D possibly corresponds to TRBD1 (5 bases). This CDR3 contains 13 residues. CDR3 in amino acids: CASSGGSSQPQHF. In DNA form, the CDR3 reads TGTGCCAGCAGCGGGGGTAGCAGTCAGCCCCAGCATTTT.

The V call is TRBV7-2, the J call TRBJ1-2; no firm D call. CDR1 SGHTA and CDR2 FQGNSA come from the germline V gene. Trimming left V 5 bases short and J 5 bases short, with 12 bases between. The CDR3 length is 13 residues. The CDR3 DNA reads TGTGCCAGCAGCCCGAAACTCGGGTATGGCTACACCTTC. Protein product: CASSPKLGYGYTF.

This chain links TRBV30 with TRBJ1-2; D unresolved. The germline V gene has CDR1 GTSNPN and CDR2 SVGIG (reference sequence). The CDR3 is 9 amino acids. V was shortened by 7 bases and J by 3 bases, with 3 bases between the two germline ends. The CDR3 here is CASDYGYTF. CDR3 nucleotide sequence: TGTGCCTCGGACTATGGCTACACCTTC.

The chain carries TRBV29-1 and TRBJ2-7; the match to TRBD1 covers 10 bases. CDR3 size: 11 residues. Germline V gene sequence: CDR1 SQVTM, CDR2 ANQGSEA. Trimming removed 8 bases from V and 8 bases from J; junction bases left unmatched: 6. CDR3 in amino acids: CSTTDRGKQYF. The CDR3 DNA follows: TGCAGCACCACGGACAGGGGGAAGCAGTACTTC.

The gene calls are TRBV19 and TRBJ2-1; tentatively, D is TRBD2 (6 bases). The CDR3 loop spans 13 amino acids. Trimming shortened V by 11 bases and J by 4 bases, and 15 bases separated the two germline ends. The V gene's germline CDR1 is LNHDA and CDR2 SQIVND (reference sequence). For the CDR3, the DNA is TGTGCCTCCCAGGCGGGGAGGTACAATGAGCAGTTCTTC. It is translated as CASQAGRYNEQFF.

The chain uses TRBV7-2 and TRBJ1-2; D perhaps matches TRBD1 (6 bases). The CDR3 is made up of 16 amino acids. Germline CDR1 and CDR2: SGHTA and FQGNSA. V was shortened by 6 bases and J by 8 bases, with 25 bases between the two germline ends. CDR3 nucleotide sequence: TGTGCCAGCAGGGGACAAATAGGGAGGGTCAAGGAAGGCTACACCTTC. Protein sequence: CASRGQIGRVKEGYTF.

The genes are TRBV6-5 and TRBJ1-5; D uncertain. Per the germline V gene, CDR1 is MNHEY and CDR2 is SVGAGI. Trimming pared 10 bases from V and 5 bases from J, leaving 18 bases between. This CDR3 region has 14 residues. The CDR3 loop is CATGGSRRDQPQHF. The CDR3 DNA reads TGTGCCACCGGCGGGTCCCGAAGGGATCAGCCCCAGCATTTT.

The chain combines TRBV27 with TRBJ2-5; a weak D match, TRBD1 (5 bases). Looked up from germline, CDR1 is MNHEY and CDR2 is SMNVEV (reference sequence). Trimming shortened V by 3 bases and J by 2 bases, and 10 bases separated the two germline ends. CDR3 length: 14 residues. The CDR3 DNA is TGTGCCAGCAGTTTTGGGGCGGTTCAAGAGACCCAGTACTTC. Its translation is CASSFGAVQETQYF.

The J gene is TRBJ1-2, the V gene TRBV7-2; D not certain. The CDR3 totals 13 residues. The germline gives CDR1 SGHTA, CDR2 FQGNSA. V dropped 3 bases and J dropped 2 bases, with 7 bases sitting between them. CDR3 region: CASSFVGNYGYTF. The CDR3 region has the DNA TGTGCCAGCAGCTTTGTGGGCAACTATGGCTACACCTTC.

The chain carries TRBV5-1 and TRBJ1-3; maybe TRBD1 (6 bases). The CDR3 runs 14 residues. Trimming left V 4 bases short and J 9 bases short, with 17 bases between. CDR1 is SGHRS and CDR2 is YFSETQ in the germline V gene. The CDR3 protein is CASSPQGSPGTIYF. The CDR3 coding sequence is TGCGCCAGCAGCCCCCAGGGGTCCCCAGGCACCATATATTTT.

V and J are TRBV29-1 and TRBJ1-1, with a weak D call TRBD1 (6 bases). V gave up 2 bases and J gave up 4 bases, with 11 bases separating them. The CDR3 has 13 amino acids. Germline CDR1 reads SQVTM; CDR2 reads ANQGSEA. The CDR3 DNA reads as TGCAGCGTTGAAACAGGGCCTCTCACTGAAGCTTTCTTT. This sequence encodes CSVETGPLTEAFF.

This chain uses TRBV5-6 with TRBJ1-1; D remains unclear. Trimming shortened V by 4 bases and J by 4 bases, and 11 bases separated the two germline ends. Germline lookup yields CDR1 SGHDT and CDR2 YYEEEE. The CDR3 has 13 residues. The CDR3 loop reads CASSPGSGTEAFF. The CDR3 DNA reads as TGTGCCAGCAGCCCTGGTTCCGGCACTGAAGCTTTCTTT.

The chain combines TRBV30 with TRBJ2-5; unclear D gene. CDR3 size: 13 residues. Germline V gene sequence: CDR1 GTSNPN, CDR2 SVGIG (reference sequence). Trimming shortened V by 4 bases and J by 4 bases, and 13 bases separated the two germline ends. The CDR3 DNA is TGTGCCTGGAATAAAGCACAGAGAGAGACCCAGTACTTC. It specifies CAWNKAQRETQYF.

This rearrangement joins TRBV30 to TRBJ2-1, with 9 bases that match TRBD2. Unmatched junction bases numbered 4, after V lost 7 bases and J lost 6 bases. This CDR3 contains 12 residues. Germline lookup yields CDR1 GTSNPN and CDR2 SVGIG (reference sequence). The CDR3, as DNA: TGTGCCTTTCTAGCGGGATTCAATGAGCAGTTCTTC. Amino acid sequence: CAFLAGFNEQFF. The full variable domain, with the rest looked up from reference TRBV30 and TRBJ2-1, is SQTIHQWPATLVQPVGSPLSLECTVEGTSNPNLYWYRQAAGRGLQLLFYSVGIGQISSEVPQNLSASRPQDRQFILSSKKLLLSDSGFYLCAFLAGFNEQFFGPGTRLTVL.

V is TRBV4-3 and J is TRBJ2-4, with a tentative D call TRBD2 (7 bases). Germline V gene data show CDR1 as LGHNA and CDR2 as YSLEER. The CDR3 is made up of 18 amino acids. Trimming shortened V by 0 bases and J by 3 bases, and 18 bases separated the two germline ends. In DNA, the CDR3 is TGCGCCAGCAGCCAAGATAGGGGGGGGATTGTAGGCAAAAACATTCAGTACTTC. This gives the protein CASSQDRGGIVGKNIQYF.

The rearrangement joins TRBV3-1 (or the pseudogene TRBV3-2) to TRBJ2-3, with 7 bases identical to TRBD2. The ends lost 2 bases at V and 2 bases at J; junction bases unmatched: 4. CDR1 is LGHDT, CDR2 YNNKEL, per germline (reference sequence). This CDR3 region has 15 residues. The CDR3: CASSQRDYHTDTQYF. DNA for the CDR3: TGTGCCAGCAGCCAACGGGACTACCACACAGATACGCAGTATTTT.

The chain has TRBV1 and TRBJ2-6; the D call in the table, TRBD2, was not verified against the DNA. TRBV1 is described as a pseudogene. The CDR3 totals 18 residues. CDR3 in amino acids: CTSRAASGSPSGANVLTF. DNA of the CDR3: TGCACCAGCAGAGCCGCTAGCGGGAGTCCCTCTGGGGCCAACGTCCTGACTTTC.

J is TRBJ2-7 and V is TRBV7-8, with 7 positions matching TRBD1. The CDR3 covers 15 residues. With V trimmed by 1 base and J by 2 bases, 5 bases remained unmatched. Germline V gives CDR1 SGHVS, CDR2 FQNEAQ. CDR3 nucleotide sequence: TGTGCCAGCAGCTTAGGTGGGACAGTTGCCTACGAGCAGTACTTC. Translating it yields CASSLGGTVAYEQYF.